The 29 T cell receptor beta chains reported below all come from one sample, sequenced in a study of blood T cell repertoires in COVID-19. Using immunoSEQ multiplex PCR, the repertoire was profiled, and TCRdb retains in-frame clones only, with some absent. The data hold approximately 130,000 clones, with around 85% observed a single time. The sequenced material came from peripheral blood. These receptors all stem from a woman aged 45-65 years who had recovered from COVID-19.

The J gene is TRBJ2-7, the V gene TRBV30, with D perhaps matching TRBD2 (6 bases). Germline CDR1 and CDR2: GTSNPN and SVGIG (reference sequence). The CDR3 consists of 15 residues. V lost 2 bases and J lost 2, with 16 bases in between. The CDR3 loop reads CAWSLGRPGAYEQYF. The DNA for the CDR3 is TGTGCCTGGAGTTTGGGTAGACCGGGAGCCTACGAGCAGTACTTC.

This chain links TRBV7-9 with TRBJ1-2, with a possible D match to TRBD1 (5 bases). Looked up from germline, CDR1 is SEHNR and CDR2 is FQNEAQ (reference sequence). Trimming took off 3 bases at V and 3 bases at J, with 8 bases between the two ends. The CDR3 extends over 13 amino acids. CDR3 in amino acids: CASSFGGYYGYTF. The CDR3 bases are TGTGCCAGCAGCTTCGGGGGGTACTATGGCTACACCTTC.

This chain joins TRBV12-3 or TRBV12-4 and TRBJ2-7; 7 bases are a match to TRBD2. J gave up 9 bases and V 4 bases, and 6 bases lay outside the gene matches. The CDR3 is made up of 12 amino acids. For the CDR3, the DNA is TGTGCCAGCAGTTCCGGGGGGTTTCGGCAGTACTTC. It yields the protein CASSSGGFRQYF.

The chain combines TRBV19 with TRBJ2-7, with 7 bases that match TRBD1. Germline-derived CDR1 and CDR2 are LNHDA and SQIVND (reference sequence). Trimming cost V 2 bases and J 0 bases; bases outside gene matches: 10. This CDR3 is built from 17 residues. The CDR3 nucleotides are TGTGCCAGTAGTATAAGAGACCACGGGACAGTCTCCTACGAGCAGTACTTC. Encoded protein: CASSIRDHGTVSYEQYF.

The chain links TRBV5-1 to TRBJ1-1; D remains ambiguous. Germline V gene data show CDR1 as SGHRS and CDR2 as YFSETQ. Trimming removed 0 bases from V and 0 bases from J, with 9 bases in between. There are 15 residues in the CDR3. CDR3: CASSLGVGLNTEAFF. CDR3 in DNA: TGCGCCAGCAGCTTGGGGGTGGGCTTGAACACTGAAGCTTTCTTT.

The chain is built from TRBV3-1 (or the pseudogene TRBV3-2) and TRBJ2-3; 11 nucleotides align to TRBD2. The ends lost 3 bases at V and 1 base at J; junction bases unmatched: 6. The CDR3 loop spans 17 amino acids. Germline CDR1 reads LGHDT; CDR2 reads YNNKEL (reference sequence). CDR3 loop: CASSQGTSGSGTDTQYF. The CDR3 DNA is TGTGCCAGCAGCCAGGGGACTAGCGGATCTGGCACAGATACGCAGTATTTT.

CDR3 sequence (DNA): TGTGCCAGCAGTTCGGGACAGATTAATTCACCCCTCCACTTT. It specifies CASSSGQINSPLHF. The rearrangement joins TRBV9 to TRBJ1-6; 7 nucleotides match TRBD1. The CDR3 totals 14 residues. J was trimmed by 6 bases and V by 5 bases; bases with no gene match: 5. CDR1 is SGDLS and CDR2 is YYNGEE in the germline V gene.

V and J are TRBV11-3 and TRBJ2-7, with 9 bases aligning to TRBD1. The CDR3 is made up of 16 amino acids. V trimming: 5 bases; J trimming: 1 base; junction bases outside the gene matches: 9. Germline values: CDR1 SGHNT, CDR2 YENEEA. In nucleotides, the CDR3 is TGTGCCAGCAGCCCCTTTCCGGGACAGGGTTCCTACGAGCAGTACTTC. This sequence encodes CASSPFPGQGSYEQYF.

The CDR3 sequence is CASFVGGETQYF. The CDR3 DNA reads TGTGCCAGCTTCGTGGGGGGGGAGACCCAGTACTTC. The rearrangement joins TRBV2 to TRBJ2-5; 7 bases are a match to TRBD2. Germline lookup yields CDR1 SNHLY and CDR2 FYNNEI. This CDR3 has 12 residues. The V and J ends lost 8 bases and 5 bases, in that order; junction bases with no gene match: 5.

The chain is built from TRBV6-5 and TRBJ2-7; 8 bases align to TRBD2. The J segment lost 3 bases and the V segment lost 11 bases, leaving 12 bases of the junction unmatched. This CDR3 comprises 14 residues. Per germline, CDR1 MNHEY and CDR2 SVGAGI. The CDR3 loop is CAATSAGAGYEQYF. CDR3 nucleotides: TGTGCCGCGACCTCAGCGGGAGCAGGCTACGAGCAGTACTTC.

V gene TRBV6-5 combines with J gene TRBJ2-7; TRBD2 might be the D (6 bases). The CDR3 is 13 residues long. Deletions cut 6 bases from V and 6 bases from J, with 15 bases between. Germline V CDR1 and CDR2: MNHEY, SVGAGI. CDR3 bases: TGTGCCAGCAGGGTGTCCACTAGCCGCGAGCAGTACTTC. Its translation: CASRVSTSREQYF.

CDR3 sequence: CASRSPGLAGELFF. The DNA of the CDR3 is TGTGCCAGCAGATCCCCAGGGTTAGCCGGGGAGCTGTTTTTT. The V and J genes are TRBV6-5 and TRBJ2-2; TRBD1 is a possible D gene (5 bases). The germline gives CDR1 MNHEY, CDR2 SVGAGI. CDR3 length equals 14 residues. The V end was cut by 6 bases, the J end by 6 bases, with 14 bases between.

The chain uses TRBV2 and TRBJ1-1; D is possibly TRBD1 (6 bases). V lost 5 bases and J 3 bases, leaving 10 bases between the germline ends. The CDR3 extends over 13 amino acids. Germline loops: CDR1 SNHLY, CDR2 FYNNEI. The CDR3 DNA reads TGTGCCAGCAGTAGGGCAGGGGACACTGAAGCTTTCTTT. Translated, it gives CASSRAGDTEAFF. The whole variable domain, filled in from reference TRBV2 and TRBJ1-1, reads EPEVTQTPSHQVTQMGQEVILRCVPISNHLYFYWYRQILGQKVEFLVSFYNNEISEKSEIFDDQFSVERPDGSNFTLKIRSTKLEDSAMYFCASSRAGDTEAFFGQGTRLTVV.

This chain links TRBV12-5 with TRBJ2-7, with TRBD1 matching over 8 bases. The CDR3 has 16 amino acids. Germline CDR1 is LGHNT and CDR2 is FRNRAP. V trimming: 4 bases; J trimming: 7 bases; junction bases outside the gene matches: 15. CDR3 residues: CASGSYLGQGGEEQYF. The CDR3 coding sequence is TGTGCTAGTGGTTCCTACCTAGGACAGGGAGGTGAGGAGCAGTACTTC.

V gene TRBV19 combines with J gene TRBJ1-5, with D unresolved. This CDR3 has 13 residues. Trimming left V 9 bases short and J 4 bases short, with 13 bases between. Germline CDR1 reads LNHDA; CDR2 reads SQIVND (reference sequence). The CDR3 spells CASIGRLNQPQHF. In DNA, the CDR3 is TGTGCCAGCATCGGACGACTAAATCAGCCCCAGCATTTT.

This chain uses TRBV19 with TRBJ1-5, with 10 bases aligning to TRBD1. Germline assignment: CDR1 LNHDA and CDR2 SQIVND (reference sequence). The junction had 17 bases not matched to a gene; V was cut back by 7 bases and J by 11 bases. This CDR3 region has 16 residues. The CDR3 sequence is CASTPGRDRGFRAQHF. The CDR3 DNA reads TGTGCCAGTACCCCCGGCCGGGACAGGGGATTTAGGGCCCAGCATTTT.

This clone was observed once. Here the CDR3 reads CAISDPGGDYGYTF. CDR3 sequence (DNA): TGTGCCATCAGTGACCCCGGGGGGGACTATGGCTACACCTTC. The chain employs TRBV10-3 and TRBJ1-2, with D tentatively TRBD1 (5 bases). V shed 3 bases and J shed 3 bases, with 11 bases lying between them. Per the germline V gene, CDR1 is ENHRY and CDR2 is SYGVKD. This CDR3 spans 14 amino acids.

This chain's CDR3 is CASSLRGGPLDIGFF. In DNA form, the CDR3 reads TGTGCCAGCTCCCTCCGGGGGGGACCCTTAGACATTGGTTTCTTT. V and J are TRBV18 and TRBJ1-1; TRBD1 might be the D (5 bases). Germline-derived CDR1 and CDR2 are KGHSH and LQKENI. This CDR3 is built from 15 residues. Trimming cost V 6 bases and J 13 bases, with 27 bases left between them.

This clone was counted a single time. J is TRBJ2-3 and V is TRBV10-2, with TRBD2 matching 9 bases. V shed 7 bases and J 0 bases; nucleotides not matched to a gene: 5. The length of the CDR3 is 15 residues. The germline gives CDR1 WSHSY, CDR2 SAAADI. DNA of the CDR3: TGCGCCAGCAAACTAGCGGGTCCTAGCACAGATACGCAGTATTTT. It translates to CASKLAGPSTDTQYF.

The rearrangement uses TRBV27 and TRBJ2-7; 7 nucleotides line up with TRBD2. The CDR3 length is 15 residues. With 6 bases clipped from V and 2 bases from J, the junction kept 10 bases outside the gene matches. CDR1 and CDR2 from the germline V gene are MNHEY and SMNVEV (reference sequence). The CDR3 region has the DNA TGTGCCAGCAGACCGGTTGGGGGAGGGACCTACGAGCAGTACTTC. Encoded protein: CASRPVGGGTYEQYF.

V is TRBV21-1 and J is TRBJ2-1; TRBD2 is the table's D call, not checked against the DNA. TRBV21-1 is given as a pseudogene. The CDR3 sequence is 13 residues long. For the CDR3, the DNA is TGTGCCAGCAGGTCTAGCTCCTACAATGAGCAGTTCTTC. This sequence encodes CASRSSSYNEQFF.

This chain uses TRBV5-1 with TRBJ2-5; TRBD2 might be the D (10 bases). Germline CDR1 reads SGHRS; CDR2 reads YFSETQ. The CDR3 is made up of 16 amino acids. Trimming removed 4 bases from V and 4 bases from J, with 20 bases in between. In DNA, the CDR3 is TGCGCCAGCAGCCACTCACTAGCGGGACAGGGAGAGACCCAGTACTTC. Amino acids: CASSHSLAGQGETQYF. Filled out from reference TRBV5-1 and TRBJ2-5, the complete variable domain reads KAGVTQTPRYLIKTRGQQVTLSCSPISGHRSVSWYQQTPGQGLQFLFEYFSETQRNKGNFPGRFSGRQFSNSRSEMNVSTLELGDSALYLCASSHSLAGQGETQYFGPGTRLLVL.

As for this clone: A junction end diverges from the germline sequence, so it may reflect a read error. The chain links TRBV12-3 or TRBV12-4 to TRBJ2-1; 7 bases match TRBD1. The CDR3 spans 11 residues. CDR3 residues: CASSFRQGKLF. As DNA, the CDR3 is TGTGCCAGCAGTTTTCGACAGGGAAAGCTCTTC.

The gene calls are TRBV7-9 and TRBJ1-2; 7 bases align to TRBD1. The junction had 5 bases not matched to a gene; V was cut back by 1 base and J by 3 bases. In germline, CDR1 is SEHNR, CDR2 FQNEAQ (reference sequence). This CDR3 has 15 amino acids. CDR3 sequence: CASSLDRGGDYGYTF. CDR3 sequence (DNA): TGTGCCAGCAGCTTAGATAGAGGGGGCGACTATGGCTACACCTTC.

The V call is TRBV7-2, the J call TRBJ2-6; D unclear. This CDR3 has 17 amino acids. V was pared by 0 bases and J by 1 base, with 10 bases between. Per the germline V gene, CDR1 is SGHTA and CDR2 is FQGNSA. The CDR3 here is CASSLAAGTSGANVLTF. As DNA, the CDR3 is TGTGCCAGCAGCTTAGCCGCAGGTACTTCTGGGGCCAACGTCCTGACTTTC. Looking up the rest from reference TRBV7-2 and TRBJ2-6 gives the full variable domain: GAGVSQSPSNKVTEKGKDVELRCDPISGHTALYWYRQSLGQGLEFLIYFQGNSAPDKSGLPSDRFSAERTGGSVSTLTIQRTQQEDSAVYLCASSLAAGTSGANVLTFGAGSRLTVL.

V and J are TRBV5-4 and TRBJ2-3; TRBD2 matches at 14 bases. Germline V lookup: CDR1 SGHNT, CDR2 YYREEE (reference sequence). The CDR3 has 16 residues. With 5 bases clipped from V and 2 bases from J, the junction kept 4 bases outside the gene matches. The CDR3 reads CASRRTSGGYTDTQYF. CDR3 nucleotide sequence: TGTGCCAGCAGACGGACTAGCGGGGGGTACACAGATACGCAGTATTTT.

V and J are TRBV12-5 and TRBJ1-2, with TRBD1 as a possible D gene (6 bases). CDR1 is LGHNT and CDR2 is FRNRAP in the germline V gene. The CDR3 length is 15 residues. Deletions cut 0 bases from V and 6 bases from J, with 14 bases between. The CDR3 loop is CASGLVGGALDGYTF. CDR3 DNA sequence: TGTGCTAGTGGTTTGGTGGGGGGGGCGTTAGATGGCTACACCTTC.

This chain connects TRBV27 to TRBJ2-1; 7 bases are shared with TRBD2. Germline lookup yields CDR1 MNHEY and CDR2 SMNVEV (reference sequence). Trimming removed 3 bases from V and 2 bases from J; junction bases left unmatched: 1. This CDR3 comprises 14 residues. CDR3 sequence reads: CASSFGTTYNEQFF. The DNA of the CDR3 is TGTGCCAGCAGTTTCGGGACTACCTACAATGAGCAGTTCTTC.

The chain combines TRBV6-7 with TRBJ2-7; D is perhaps TRBD1 (6 bases). TRBV6-7 is an open reading frame whose function is uncertain. Trimming stripped 6 bases from V and 0 bases from J, with 18 bases between. The CDR3 extends over 16 amino acids. The CDR3: CASSYITQGGSYEQYF. CDR3 in DNA: TGTGCCAGCAGCTATATAACACAGGGCGGCTCCTACGAGCAGTACTTC.